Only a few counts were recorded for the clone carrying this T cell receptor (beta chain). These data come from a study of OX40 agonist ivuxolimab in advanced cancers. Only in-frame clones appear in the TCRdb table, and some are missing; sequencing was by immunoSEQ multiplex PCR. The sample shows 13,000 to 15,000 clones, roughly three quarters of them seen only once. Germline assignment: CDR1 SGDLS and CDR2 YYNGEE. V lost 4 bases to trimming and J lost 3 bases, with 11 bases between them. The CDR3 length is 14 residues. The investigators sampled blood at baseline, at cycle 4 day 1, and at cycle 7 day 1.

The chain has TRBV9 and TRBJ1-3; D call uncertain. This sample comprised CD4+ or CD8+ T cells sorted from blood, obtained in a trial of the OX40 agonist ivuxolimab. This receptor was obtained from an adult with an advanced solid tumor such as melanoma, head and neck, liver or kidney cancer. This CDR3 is CASSQAGDGNTIYF. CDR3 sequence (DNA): TGTGCCAGCAGCCAGGCAGGAGATGGAAACACCATATATTTT.